Reported below is one T cell receptor beta chain. Antigen: not known. Clones were sequenced by immunoSEQ multiplex PCR, and TCRdb holds only the in-frame ones, with some missing. In the table there are 50,000 to 60,000 clones, approximately 63% of which are singletons. This CDR3 spans 15 amino acids. Trimming removed 5 bases from V and 7 bases from J; junction bases left unmatched: 8. From germline, CDR1 is MNHNS and CDR2 SASEGT. The data were obtained in a study of T cell clones after liver transplantation. Study-level background: Tolerant meant at least one year fully off immunosuppression without liver enzymes above twice normal. Samples came pre-transplant, pre-randomization before withdrawal, and post-randomization after withdrawal ended. Study outcomes and limitations: In a couple of subjects, few donor cells limited the measurable donor-reactive repertoire. Post-transplant time points were not standardized, so conclusions are preliminary.

The material was CD4+ T cells from blood, obtained at the approximately 16-month timepoint. The TCR originated in a human patient who received a liver transplant. Part of the T cells may come from the graft donor. The chain couples TRBV6-1 to TRBJ2-1, with 10 positions matching TRBD1. The DNA for the CDR3 is TGTGCCAGCAGTCCGGGACAGGGGCCCCATAATGAGCAGTTCTTC. Translated: CASSPGQGPHNEQFF.